One and the same sample provided the 7 T cell receptor beta chains below, sequenced in a study of T cell responses to AZD1222 COVID-19 vaccine. Profiling relied on immunoSEQ multiplex PCR, and the TCRdb table lists in-frame clones only, not all of them. This sample has roughly 140,000 clones, with less than 95% found just once. The sample in question was peripheral blood, obtained on day 0 of AZD1222 vaccination. These receptors originate from an adult in good health.

In this sample, this clone turned up a few times. The chain joins TRBV4-1 to TRBJ2-2; 7 nucleotides line up with TRBD1. CDR3 length: 14 amino acids. The germline V gene has CDR1 MGHRA and CDR2 YSYEKL. The junction had 4 bases not matched to a gene; V was cut back by 3 bases and J by 6 bases. The CDR3 DNA sequence: TGCGCCAGCAGCCATCGACAGGGTCCCGGGGAGCTGTTTTTT. It encodes CASSHRQGPGELFF.

The V and J genes are TRBV29-1 and TRBJ1-5; D remains unclear. Germline V CDR1 and CDR2: SQVTM, ANQGSEA. The CDR3 loop spans 13 amino acids. Between the trimmed V and J ends, which lost 5 bases and 6 bases, there was a span of 14 bases. The CDR3 DNA follows: TGCAGCGTTTCATTCGGTTCGGGTCAGCCCCAGCATTTT. It yields the protein CSVSFGSGQPQHF.

The chain carries TRBV25-1 and TRBJ1-1, with 8 nucleotides matching TRBD1. J gave up 4 bases and V 3 bases, and 7 bases lay outside the gene matches. In germline, CDR1 is MGHDK, CDR2 SYGVNS. The CDR3 is made up of 15 amino acids. The DNA for the CDR3 is TGTGCCAGCAGTGATAGACAGGGGATAGGCACTGAAGCTTTCTTT. This codes for CASSDRQGIGTEAFF.

Within the sample, this clone is medium-sized. The V and J genes are TRBV10-1 and TRBJ2-7; 8 bases fit TRBD1. The CDR3 runs 15 residues. Germline assignment: CDR1 WNHNN and CDR2 SYGVQD (reference sequence). Trimming at V came to 6 bases and at J to 0 bases, leaving 7 bases not matched to a gene. In nucleotides, the CDR3 is TGCGCCAGCAGGGCCCGGGACAGGAGCTCCTACGAGCAGTACTTC. It translates to CASRARDRSSYEQYF.

The J gene is TRBJ1-5, the V gene TRBV5-5; D not resolved. Trimming took 6 bases from V and 5 from J, leaving 21 bases between them. The CDR3 has 16 amino acids. Per germline, CDR1 SGHKS and CDR2 YYEKEE (reference sequence). CDR3 amino acids: CASTPGLSLGHQPQHF. The DNA of the CDR3 is TGTGCCAGCACCCCCGGACTCTCCCTCGGACATCAGCCCCAGCATTTT.

The chain combines TRBV7-9 with TRBJ2-7; 8 bases are shared with TRBD2. Per the germline V gene, CDR1 is SEHNR and CDR2 is FQNEAQ (reference sequence). There are 13 residues in the CDR3. The J segment lost 3 bases and the V segment lost 3 bases, leaving 1 base of the junction unmatched. CDR3 nucleotides: TGTGCCAGCAGCTTCGCGGGAGGCTACGAGCAGTACTTC. Translation: CASSFAGGYEQYF.

The chain carries TRBV5-1 and TRBJ2-1; D may be TRBD2 (6 bases). The CDR3 extends over 16 amino acids. CDR1 SGHRS and CDR2 YFSETQ come from the germline V gene. V shed 0 bases and J shed 0 bases, with 10 bases lying between them. As DNA, the CDR3 is TGCGCCAGCAGCTTGGACCCCGGGAGCTCCTACAATGAGCAGTTCTTC. Translated, it gives CASSLDPGSSYNEQFF.